One sample yielded the 27 T cell receptor beta chains listed below, sequenced in a study of shared clonotypes between healthy human individuals. Sequenced by immunoSEQ multiplex PCR; TCRdb stores in-frame clones only, minus some. The repertoire holds 950,000 to 1,100,000 clones, with about 80% as singletons. Material: memory CD4+ T cells sorted from blood. Subset indicated: CD45RA-negative fraction. The receptors derive from a man aged 18 to 30 in good health.

V and J are TRBV6-8 and TRBJ1-1, with no clear D. The CDR3 loop spans 12 amino acids. CDR1 and CDR2 from the germline V gene are MNHGY and SAAAGT. Here the CDR3 reads CGAYFQNTEAFF. The CDR3 DNA reads as TGTGGAGCCTATTTCCAGAACACTGAAGCTTTCTTT.

This chain uses TRBV5-6 with TRBJ1-4; D gene uncertain. The germline CDR1 and CDR2 sequences are SGHDT and YYEEEE. The CDR3 length is 14 residues. V was pared by 0 bases and J by 0 bases, with 3 bases between. CDR3 amino acids: CASSLDTTNEKLFF. The DNA of the CDR3 is TGTGCCAGCAGCTTGGATACAACTAATGAAAAACTGTTTTTT.

This clone was detected many times. The chain carries TRBV28 and TRBJ1-2, with TRBD1 matching 7 bases. Germline V gives CDR1 MDHEN, CDR2 SYDVKM. The ends lost 2 bases at V and 5 bases at J; junction bases unmatched: 5. This CDR3 region has 14 residues. The CDR3: CASSLVGQEYGYTF. The CDR3 coding sequence is TGTGCCAGCAGTTTAGTCGGACAGGAGTATGGCTACACCTTC.

In its sample, this clone was seen a few times. The genes are TRBV2 and TRBJ2-2; no clear D gene. Germline V CDR1 and CDR2: SNHLY, FYNNEI. CDR3 size: 12 residues. Trimming left V 11 bases short and J 4 bases short, with 11 bases between. The CDR3 spells CADTASTGELFF. Written as DNA, the CDR3 is TGTGCCGATACTGCGTCCACCGGGGAGCTGTTTTTT.

The rearrangement links TRBV6-5 to TRBJ2-7, with 7 bases fitting TRBD2. The CDR3 covers 14 residues. V was clipped by 4 bases and J by 4 bases; unmatched bases: 7. Per the germline V gene, CDR1 is MNHEY and CDR2 is SVGAGI. CDR3 nucleotide sequence: TGTGCCAGCAGTTTGAGCGGGAAAACGTACGAGCAGTACTTC. Encoded protein: CASSLSGKTYEQYF.

V usage is TRBV18 and J usage is TRBJ2-7; 11 nucleotides agree with TRBD1. The length of the CDR3 is 18 residues. V lost 2 bases, J lost 2 bases, and 11 bases stayed unmatched. Per the germline V gene, CDR1 is KGHSH and CDR2 is LQKENI. CDR3 residues: CASSPMLYGTGGTYEQYF. In DNA, the CDR3 is TGTGCCAGCTCACCAATGTTGTACGGGACAGGGGGAACCTACGAGCAGTACTTC. Full variable domain (remainder filled in from reference TRBV18 and TRBJ2-7): NAGVMQNPRHLVRRRGQEARLRCSPMKGHSHVYWYRQLPEEGLKFMVYLQKENIIDESGMPKERFSAEFPKEGPSILRIQQVVRGDSAAYFCASSPMLYGTGGTYEQYFGPGTRLTVT.

The chain links TRBV19 to TRBJ1-1; 8 bases are a match to TRBD1. After removal of 1 base from V and 5 bases from J, the junction contained 6 bases not matched to a gene. CDR1 and CDR2 (germline): LNHDA, SQIVND (reference sequence). This CDR3 region has 15 residues. The CDR3 region has the DNA TGTGCCAGTAGTATAGGCAGACAGGGGAGGACTGAAGCTTTCTTT. Its protein is CASSIGRQGRTEAFF.

The chain has TRBV9 and TRBJ2-5; D may be TRBD1 (5 bases). The J call is in doubt because the DNA end fits TRBJ2-7 better. CDR3 size: 14 residues. Germline V gene lookup returns CDR1 SGDLS and CDR2 YYNGEE. The DNA for the CDR3 is TGTGCCAGCAGCCCTCCCAGGGTACCCTACGAGCAGTACTTC. Its translation: CASSPPRVPYEQYF.

The gene calls are TRBV7-2 and TRBJ1-2; 8 nucleotides align to TRBD1. Germline CDR1 is SGHTA and CDR2 is FQGNSA. CDR3 length: 14 amino acids. Unmatched junction bases numbered 4, after V lost 3 bases and J lost 4 bases. The CDR3 sequence is CASSFGQGAYGYTF. CDR3 DNA sequence: TGTGCCAGCAGCTTCGGACAGGGTGCCTATGGCTACACCTTC.

This sequence joins TRBV30 and TRBJ1-5; a weak D match, TRBD1 (5 bases). The germline V gene encodes CDR1 GTSNPN and CDR2 SVGIG (reference sequence). CDR3 length: 14 amino acids. With 5 bases removed from V and 4 bases from J, the gap between germline ends came to 15 bases. CDR3 sequence: CAWDTGTRNQPQHF. Written as DNA, the CDR3 is TGTGCCTGGGATACCGGGACGAGGAATCAGCCCCAGCATTTT. The complete variable domain, with remaining parts taken from reference TRBV30 and TRBJ1-5, reads SQTIHQWPATLVQPVGSPLSLECTVEGTSNPNLYWYRQAAGRGLQLLFYSVGIGQISSEVPQNLSASRPQDRQFILSSKKLLLSDSGFYLCAWDTGTRNQPQHFGDGTRLSIL.

This clone appeared a few times. The V call is TRBV11-3, the J call TRBJ2-2; no clear D gene. Germline values: CDR1 SGHNT, CDR2 YENEEA. The CDR3 covers 11 residues. V gave up 5 bases and J gave up 7 bases, with 5 bases separating them. CDR3 sequence (DNA): TGTGCCAGCAGCAGAAACGGGGAGCTGTTTTTT. Translating gives CASSRNGELFF.

The sample holds a few counts of this clone. The genes are TRBV30 and TRBJ1-1, with D possibly TRBD1 on 5 matching bases. V was clipped by 2 bases and J by 2 bases, with 15 bases between them. CDR1 GTSNPN and CDR2 SVGIG come from the germline V gene (reference sequence). There are 15 residues in the CDR3. The CDR3 protein is CAWSRFGTVNTEAFF. CDR3 sequence (DNA): TGTGCCTGGAGTAGGTTCGGGACGGTTAACACTGAAGCTTTCTTT.

The chain has TRBV10-3 and TRBJ2-3; D call uncertain. CDR3 length equals 12 residues. Germline lookup yields CDR1 ENHRY and CDR2 SYGVKD. V dropped 6 bases and J dropped 6 bases, with 10 bases sitting between them. Here the CDR3 reads CAISPPGDTQYF. In DNA, the CDR3 is TGTGCCATCAGCCCCCCTGGGGATACGCAGTATTTT.

The chain combines TRBV27 with TRBJ1-2, with TRBD1 as a possible D gene (5 bases). V was shortened by 6 bases and J by 8 bases, with 16 bases between the two germline ends. Germline CDR1 reads MNHEY; CDR2 reads SMNVEV (reference sequence). The CDR3 covers 13 residues. CDR3 bases: TGTGCCAGCAGAGAGGGACCGACCGTGGGCTACACCTTC. It encodes CASREGPTVGYTF.

Only one count was recorded for this clone. The chain combines TRBV27 with TRBJ1-6; no clear D gene. Trimming took 11 bases from V and 7 from J, leaving 18 bases between them. CDR3 size: 14 residues. The germline V gene encodes CDR1 MNHEY and CDR2 SMNVEV (reference sequence). In DNA, the CDR3 is TGTGCCTCCGCCAGGAACAGTGAGAATTCACCCCTCCACTTT. This encodes CASARNSENSPLHF.

V is TRBV5-1 and J is TRBJ2-7; 9 bases agree with TRBD2. This CDR3 has 17 amino acids. Germline assignment: CDR1 SGHRS and CDR2 YFSETQ. Trimming cost V 9 bases and J 2 bases; bases outside gene matches: 18. The CDR3 protein is CAMRVVAGAWDTYEQYF. DNA for the CDR3: TGCGCCATGCGGGTGGTAGCGGGAGCGTGGGACACCTACGAGCAGTACTTC.

V and J are TRBV28 and TRBJ1-2; TRBD1 aligns across 9 bases. This CDR3 has 16 residues. V lost 7 bases and J lost 8; bases outside the gene matches: 17. The germline V gene has CDR1 MDHEN and CDR2 SYDVKM. CDR3 in amino acids: CASTSNPQQGARGYTF. Written as DNA, the CDR3 is TGTGCCAGCACCTCCAATCCCCAACAGGGGGCAAGGGGCTACACCTTC.

The J gene is TRBJ2-3, the V gene TRBV5-6; 9 bases fit TRBD1. This CDR3 contains 15 residues. The V and J ends lost 4 bases and 6 bases, in that order; junction bases with no gene match: 9. Germline V lookup: CDR1 SGHDT, CDR2 YYEEEE. The CDR3 coding sequence is TGTGCCAGCAGCCCTGGGACAGGGAGAGTGGATACGCAGTATTTT. Translated, it gives CASSPGTGRVDTQYF.

This chain links TRBV5-1 with TRBJ2-7; 8 bases fit TRBD2. The CDR3 is made up of 15 amino acids. V lost 0 bases to trimming and J lost 7 bases; unmatched junction nucleotides: 9. In germline, CDR1 is SGHRS, CDR2 YFSETQ. The CDR3 DNA reads TGCGCCAGCAGCTTGGCCCGACTAGCGAGCGTAGAGCAGTACTTC. Amino acid sequence: CASSLARLASVEQYF.

Notes on this clone: This clone may be a read error of a much larger clone one base away. This CDR3 is also generated by other DNA sequences in the sample. The V call is TRBV29-1, the J call TRBJ1-1; no definite D call. V lost 6 bases, J lost 7 bases, and 12 bases lay in between. This CDR3 has 11 amino acids. Germline CDR1 SQVTM, CDR2 ANQGSEA. DNA of the CDR3: TGCAGCGTCGTGACTGCCCATGAAGCTTTCTTT. Translating gives CSVVTAHEAFF.

J is TRBJ2-7 and V is TRBV10-3, with 8 bases lining up with TRBD2. CDR1 is ENHRY and CDR2 is SYGVKD in the germline V gene. The J segment lost 3 bases and the V segment lost 5 bases, leaving 18 bases of the junction unmatched. CDR3 size: 18 residues. Written as DNA, the CDR3 is TGTGCCATCAGTCCCACATTTAGCGCCCGGGAGGGCCGCTACGAGCAGTACTTC. Translation gives CAISPTFSAREGRYEQYF.

Only one count was recorded for this clone. V usage is TRBV6-1 and J usage is TRBJ2-1, with a weak D call TRBD2 (6 bases). Germline V lookup: CDR1 MNHNS, CDR2 SASEGT. The CDR3 length is 14 residues. V shed 6 bases and J shed 5 bases, with 14 bases lying between them. The CDR3 DNA is TGTGCCAGCAGGCACCGGGACTGGAACAATGAGCAGTTCTTC. Translating it yields CASRHRDWNNEQFF.

The chain links TRBV2 to TRBJ2-6; TRBD2 matches 7 bases. CDR1 is SNHLY, CDR2 FYNNEI, per germline. The CDR3 is 15 residues long. V was pared by 2 bases and J by 5 bases, with 3 bases of the junction left unmatched. The CDR3 sequence: CASSEREGRANVLTF. CDR3 nucleotides: TGTGCCAGCAGTGAAAGGGAGGGGAGGGCCAACGTCCTGACTTTC.

This sequence joins TRBV27 and TRBJ1-6, with a weak D call TRBD1 (5 bases). There are 13 residues in the CDR3. The V and J ends lost 7 bases and 10 bases respectively, with 14 bases between them. Germline V gene lookup returns CDR1 MNHEY and CDR2 SMNVEV (reference sequence). The CDR3 spells CASIEGPDSPLHF. CDR3 in DNA: TGTGCCAGCATAGAGGGGCCAGACTCACCCCTCCACTTT.

The J gene is TRBJ2-1, the V gene TRBV9; TRBD2 is a possible D gene (6 bases). The CDR3 length is 16 residues. V was cut by 4 bases and J by 0 bases, with 14 bases left in between. The germline V gene encodes CDR1 SGDLS and CDR2 YYNGEE. For the CDR3, the DNA is TGTGCCAGCAGCCCCTTAGCGGACCTCTCCTACAATGAGCAGTTCTTC. It translates to CASSPLADLSYNEQFF. Looking up the rest from reference TRBV9 and TRBJ2-1 gives the full variable domain: DSGVTQTPKHLITATGQRVTLRCSPRSGDLSVYWYQQSLDQGLQFLIQYYNGEERAKGNILERFSAQQFPDLHSELNLSSLELGDSALYFCASSPLADLSYNEQFFGPGTRLTVL.

V is TRBV19 and J is TRBJ1-6; D ambiguous. The ends were cut back, 7 bases at V and 8 bases at J, with 12 bases in the middle. CDR1 is LNHDA, CDR2 SQIVND, per germline (reference sequence). This CDR3 is 13 amino acids long. CDR3 protein: CASMSATYSPLHF. The CDR3 bases are TGTGCCAGTATGTCTGCCACCTATTCACCCCTCCACTTT.

This chain links TRBV7-2 with TRBJ1-6; D unclear. The V end was cut by 0 bases, the J end by 7 bases, with 22 bases between. Germline loops: CDR1 SGHTA, CDR2 FQGNSA. The CDR3 consists of 19 residues. The DNA for the CDR3 is TGTGCCAGCAGCTTAGCATGGGGAACCCGGCGCCGCACAAATTCACCCCTCCACTTT. Translated: CASSLAWGTRRRTNSPLHF.